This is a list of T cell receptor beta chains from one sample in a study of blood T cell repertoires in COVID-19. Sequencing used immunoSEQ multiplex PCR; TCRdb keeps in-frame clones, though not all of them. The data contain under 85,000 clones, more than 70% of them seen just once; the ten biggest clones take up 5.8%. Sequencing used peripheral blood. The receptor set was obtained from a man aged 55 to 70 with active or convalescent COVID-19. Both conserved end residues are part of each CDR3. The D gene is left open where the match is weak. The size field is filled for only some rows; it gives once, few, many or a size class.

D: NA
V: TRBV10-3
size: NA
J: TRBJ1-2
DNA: TGTGCCATCAGTGATCAGACAGAAAACTATGGCTACACCTTC
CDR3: CAISDQTENYGYTF

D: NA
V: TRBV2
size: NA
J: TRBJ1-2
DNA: TGTGCCAGCAGTGAAGCCCCGGCCCACGGAGGGGGCTACACCTTC
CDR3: CASSEAPAHGGGYTF

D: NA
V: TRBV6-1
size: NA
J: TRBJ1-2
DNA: TGTGCCAGCAGTGAAAGCGCGGGAGGTGGCTACACCTTC
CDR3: CASSESAGGGYTF

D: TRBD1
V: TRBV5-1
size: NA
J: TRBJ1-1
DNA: TGCGCCAGCAGCTTGGCCATTCGGGACAGGTTGGGTACTGAAGCTTTCTTT
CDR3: CASSLAIRDRLGTEAFF

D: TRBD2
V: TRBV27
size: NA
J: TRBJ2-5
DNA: TGTGCCAGCAGTTTATCGGGGCCTGGGACTAGCGGGGAGACCCAGTACTTC
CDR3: CASSLSGPGTSGETQYF

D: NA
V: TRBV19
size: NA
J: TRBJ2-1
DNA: TGTGCCAGTAGTATACCCAGGGCGAATGAGCAGTTCTTC
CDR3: CASSIPRANEQFF

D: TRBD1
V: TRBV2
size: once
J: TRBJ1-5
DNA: TGTGCCAGCACTCAGGGGGCGCAGCCCCAGCATTTT
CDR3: CASTQGAQPQHF

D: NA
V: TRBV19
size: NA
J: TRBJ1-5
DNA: TGTGCCAGTAGTATACAACTGCTCAATCAGCCCCAGCATTTT
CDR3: CASSIQLLNQPQHF

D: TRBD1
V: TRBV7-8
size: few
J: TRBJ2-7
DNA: TGTGCCAGCAGCTTAGATTCAGGGGGCTACGAGCAGTACTTC
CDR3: CASSLDSGGYEQYF

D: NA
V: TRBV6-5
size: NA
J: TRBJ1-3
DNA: TGTGCCAGCAGTTTGACAGGTCTCTCTGGAAACACCATATATTTT
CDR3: CASSLTGLSGNTIYF

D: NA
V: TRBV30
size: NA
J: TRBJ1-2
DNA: TGTGCCTGGGCCACCCGACAGAACACTCCCTATGGCTACACCTTC
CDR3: CAWATRQNTPYGYTF

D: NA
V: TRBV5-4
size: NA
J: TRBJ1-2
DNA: TGTGCCAGCAGCTTGGTAGGGGGTCGGGGCTACACCTTC
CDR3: CASSLVGGRGYTF

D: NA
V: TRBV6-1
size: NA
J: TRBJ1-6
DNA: TGTGCCAGCAGTGAAGCCCAGGGAACCGGTAATTCACCCCTCCACTTT
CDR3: CASSEAQGTGNSPLHF

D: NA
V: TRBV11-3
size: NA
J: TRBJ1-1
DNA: TGTGCCAGCAGTGCTAGTTTGGACACTGAAGCTTTCTTT
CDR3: CASSASLDTEAFF

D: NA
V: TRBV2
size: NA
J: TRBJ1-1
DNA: TGTGCCAGCAGTGCATTGGCAGGGGTGGAGACTGAAGCTTTCTTT
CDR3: CASSALAGVETEAFF

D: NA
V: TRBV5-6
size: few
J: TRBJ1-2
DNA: TGTGCCAGCAGCACGCAGGGCGTCTATGGCTACACCTTC
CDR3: CASSTQGVYGYTF

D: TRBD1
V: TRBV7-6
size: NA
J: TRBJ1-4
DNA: TGTGCCAGCAGCCGCGGACAGGGAACTAATGAAAAACTGTTTTTT
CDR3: CASSRGQGTNEKLFF

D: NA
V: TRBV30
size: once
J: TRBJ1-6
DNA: TGTGCCTGGAGTGTGATGCGTTCACCCCTCCACTTT
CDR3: CAWSVMRSPLHF

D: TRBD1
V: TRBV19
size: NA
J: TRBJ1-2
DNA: TGTGCCAGTACCGCCGACAGGGTCTATGGCTACACCTTC
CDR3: CASTADRVYGYTF

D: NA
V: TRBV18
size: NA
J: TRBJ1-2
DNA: TGTGCCAGCTCACCACCGCAGGGAAGCTATGGCTACACCTTC
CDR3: CASSPPQGSYGYTF

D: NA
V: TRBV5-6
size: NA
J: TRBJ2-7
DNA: TGTGCCAGCAGCCTGTTACCGGGACACGGCGGCCTCGAGCAGTACTTC
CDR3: CASSLLPGHGGLEQYF

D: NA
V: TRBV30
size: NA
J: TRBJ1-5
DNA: TGTGCCTGGTGCCCTGCGGGGATACGCAATCAGCCCCAGCATTTT
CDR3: CAWCPAGIRNQPQHF

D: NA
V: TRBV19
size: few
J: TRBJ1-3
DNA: TGTGCCAGTATGGGGGCAATCTCTGGAAACACCATATATTTT
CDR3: CASMGAISGNTIYF

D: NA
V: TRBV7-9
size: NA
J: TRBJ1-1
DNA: TGTGCCAGCAGCTTAATCAGTACTGAAGCTTTCTTT
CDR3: CASSLISTEAFF

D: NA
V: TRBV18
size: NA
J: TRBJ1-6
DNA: TGTGCCAGCTCACCGGGGGCTAATTCACCCCTCCACTTT
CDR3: CASSPGANSPLHF

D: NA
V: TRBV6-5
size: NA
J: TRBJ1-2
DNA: TGTGCCAGCAGTTCATCCTATGGCTACACCTTC
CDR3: CASSSSYGYTF

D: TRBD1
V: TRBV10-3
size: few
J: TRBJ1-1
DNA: TGTGCCATCAGACAGGGGGAGACTGAAGCTTTCTTT
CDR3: CAIRQGETEAFF

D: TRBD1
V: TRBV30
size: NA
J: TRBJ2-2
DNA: TGTGCCTGGAGCCAGGGGGCCGGGGAGCTGTTTTTT
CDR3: CAWSQGAGELFF

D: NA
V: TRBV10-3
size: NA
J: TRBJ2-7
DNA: TGTGCCATCACCGAGACATCCCTGAGCTCCTACGAGCAGTACTTC
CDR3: CAITETSLSSYEQYF

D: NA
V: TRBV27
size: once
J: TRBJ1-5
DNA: TGTGCCAGCAGTTCCGGGATTAGCAATCAGCCCCAGCATTTT
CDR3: CASSSGISNQPQHF

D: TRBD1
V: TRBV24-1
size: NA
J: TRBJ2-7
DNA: TGTGCCACCAGTGAGGGACAGGGGGCTCAGCAGTACTTC
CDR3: CATSEGQGAQQYF

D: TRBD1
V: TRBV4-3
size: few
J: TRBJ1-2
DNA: TGCGCCAGCAGCCAAGGATCGGGGACAGGGAAAAACTATGGCTACACCTTC
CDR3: CASSQGSGTGKNYGYTF

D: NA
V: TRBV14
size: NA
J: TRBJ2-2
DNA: TGTGCCAGCAGCCAAGTATACGGCACCGGGGAGCTGTTTTTT
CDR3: CASSQVYGTGELFF

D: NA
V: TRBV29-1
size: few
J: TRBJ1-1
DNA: TGCAGCGTTGAGTATAGGGGAATCAGGGGCACTGAAGCTTTCTTT
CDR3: CSVEYRGIRGTEAFF

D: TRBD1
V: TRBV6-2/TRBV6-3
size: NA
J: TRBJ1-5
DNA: TGTGCCAGCAGACCTACAGGGGGCCCGAGGCCCCAGCATTTT
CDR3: CASRPTGGPRPQHF

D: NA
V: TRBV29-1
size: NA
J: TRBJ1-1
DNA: TGCAGCGTTACTGGGCGTGATTTCGGGAACACTGAAGCTTTCTTT
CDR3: CSVTGRDFGNTEAFF

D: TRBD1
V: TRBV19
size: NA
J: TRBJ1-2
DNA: TGTGCCAGTAGTTGGGACAGGGGGCGCGATGGCTACACCTTC
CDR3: CASSWDRGRDGYTF

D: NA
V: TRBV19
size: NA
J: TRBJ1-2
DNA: TGTGCCAGTAGTGTCGTTTTAGGGAACAGGGGCTACACCTTC
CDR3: CASSVVLGNRGYTF

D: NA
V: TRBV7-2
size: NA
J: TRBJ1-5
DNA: TGTGCCAGCAGCTTAGGGACTTCCCATCAGCCCCAGCATTTT
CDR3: CASSLGTSHQPQHF

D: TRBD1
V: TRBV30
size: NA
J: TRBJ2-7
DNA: TGTGCCTGGAGGAAGGGACAGGGCAGATACGAGCAGTACTTC
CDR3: CAWRKGQGRYEQYF

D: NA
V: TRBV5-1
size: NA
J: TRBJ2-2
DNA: TGCGCCAGCAGCCAAGGGACGGCGGGGTCGGGGGAGCTGTTTTTT
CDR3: CASSQGTAGSGELFF

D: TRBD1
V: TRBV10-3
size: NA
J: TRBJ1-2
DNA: TGTGCCATCAGCGGGACAGGGCAAGGCTACACCTTC
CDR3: CAISGTGQGYTF

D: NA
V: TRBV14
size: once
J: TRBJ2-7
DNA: TGTGCCAGCAGCCGAAGGCAGGGCCACGAGCAGTACTTC
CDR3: CASSRRQGHEQYF

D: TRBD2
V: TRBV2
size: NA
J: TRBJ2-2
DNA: TGTGCCAGCAGTGAGACTAGCGGGGGGGCGCGGACCGGGGAGCTGTTTTTT
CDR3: CASSETSGGARTGELFF

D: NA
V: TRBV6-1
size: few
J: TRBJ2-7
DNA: TGTGCCAGCAGTGAAGGGTATACGGGCTACGAGCAGTACTTC
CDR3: CASSEGYTGYEQYF

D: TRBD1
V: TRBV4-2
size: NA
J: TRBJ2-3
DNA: TGTGCCAGCAGCCGCGGCACAGGGGGCCGCACAGATACGCAGTATTTT
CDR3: CASSRGTGGRTDTQYF

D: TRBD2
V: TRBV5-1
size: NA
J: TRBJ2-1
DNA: TGCGCCAGCAGCCCCGGGCGCGGGGGGGCCTCCTACAATGAGCAGTTCTTC
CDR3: CASSPGRGGASYNEQFF

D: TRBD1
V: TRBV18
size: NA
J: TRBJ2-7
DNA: TGTGCCAGCTCACCCCTACCTATAGACAGGGCAAGCTCCTACGAGCAGTACTTC
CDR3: CASSPLPIDRASSYEQYF

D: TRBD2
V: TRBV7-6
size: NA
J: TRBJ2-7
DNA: TGTGCCAGCAGCGGCACTAGCGGCTACGAGCAGTACTTC
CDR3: CASSGTSGYEQYF

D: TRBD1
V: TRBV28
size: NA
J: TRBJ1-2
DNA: TGTGCCAGCAGTTTATACTTCCCCAGACAGGGGGCGCACTATGGCTACACCTTC
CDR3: CASSLYFPRQGAHYGYTF

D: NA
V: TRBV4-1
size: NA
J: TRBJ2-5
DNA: TGCGCCAGCAGCCAAGGGTTAATTAGCCAAGAGACCCAGTACTTC
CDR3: CASSQGLISQETQYF

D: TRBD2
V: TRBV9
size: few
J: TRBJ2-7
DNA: TGTGCCAGCAGCCCCGGGAGGCTCTCCTACGAGCAGTACTTC
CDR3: CASSPGRLSYEQYF

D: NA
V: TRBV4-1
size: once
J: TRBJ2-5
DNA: TGCGCCAGCAGCCAGAACAGTAAGTCGGCAGCCTTATGGGAGACCCAGTACTTC
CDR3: CASSQNSKSAALWETQYF